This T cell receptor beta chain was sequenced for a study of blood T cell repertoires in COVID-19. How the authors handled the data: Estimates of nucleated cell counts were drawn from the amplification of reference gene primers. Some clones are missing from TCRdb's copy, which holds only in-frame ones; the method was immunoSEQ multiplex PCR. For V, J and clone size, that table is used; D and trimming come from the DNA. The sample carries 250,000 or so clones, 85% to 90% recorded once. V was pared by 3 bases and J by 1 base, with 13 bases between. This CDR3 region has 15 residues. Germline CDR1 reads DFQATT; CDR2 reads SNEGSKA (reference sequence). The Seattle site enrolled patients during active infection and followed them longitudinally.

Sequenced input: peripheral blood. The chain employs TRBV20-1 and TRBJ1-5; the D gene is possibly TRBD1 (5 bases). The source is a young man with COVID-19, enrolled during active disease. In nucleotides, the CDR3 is TGCAGTGCTAGTTCAGGGTCCAAAAGCAATCAGCCCCAGCATTTT. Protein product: CSASSGSKSNQPQHF.